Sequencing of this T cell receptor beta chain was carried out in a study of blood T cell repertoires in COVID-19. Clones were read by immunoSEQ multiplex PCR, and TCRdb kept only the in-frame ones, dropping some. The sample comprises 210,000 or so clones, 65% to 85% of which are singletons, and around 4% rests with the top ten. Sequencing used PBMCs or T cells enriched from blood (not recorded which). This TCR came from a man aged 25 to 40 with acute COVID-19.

CDR3 loop: CASSLIQGLNNEQFF. The CDR3, as DNA: TGCGCCAGCAGCTTAATTCAGGGACTTAACAATGAGCAGTTCTTC. This chain uses TRBV5-1 with TRBJ2-1; TRBD2 might be the D (6 bases). V lost 2 bases to trimming and J lost 5 bases, with 14 bases between them. CDR3 length equals 15 residues. Per germline, CDR1 SGHRS and CDR2 YFSETQ.